The entry below gives a single T cell receptor (beta chain) sequence along with its context. What it binds is unknown. This CDR3 has 16 residues. This entry is derived from a study of radiotherapy plus CTLA-4 blockade in lung cancer. For the study at large: Overall, around 19% of patients showed an objective response, while over 25% attained disease control. The study, taken as a whole, reports: In blood, after radiotherapy plus ipilimumab, tumor-derived TCR clones expanded.

Focal radiation plus CTLA-4 blockade with ipilimumab was administered to patients who had chemo-refractory metastatic non-small-cell lung cancer. This table comes from immunoSEQ multiplex PCR, and its TCRdb copy is limited to in-frame clones, with some not included. The sample has 95,000 to 150,000 clones; 90% are singletons. Specimen: peripheral blood, collected from a patient treated with radiotherapy plus ipilimumab. The J gene is TRBJ1-2, the V gene TRBV21-1. TRBV21-1 is deemed a pseudogene. The clonotype was recovered from a human donor with non-small cell lung cancer that progressed on radiotherapy plus ipilimumab. DNA of the CDR3: TGTGCCAGCAAAACCGCCGGGCCACCGAAAGGTGATGGCTACACCTTC. This codes for CASKTAGPPKGDGYTF.